The 6 T cell receptor beta chains listed next were all sequenced from one sample in a study of graft-versus-host responses after intestinal transplantation. Measured with immunoSEQ multiplex PCR; TCRdb has only the in-frame clones, and not every one. The repertoire holds roughly 110,000 clones, with about nine tenths as singletons. These TCRs' antigens remain unknown. The source material was unstimulated CD4+ T cells sorted from spleen or lymph node cells, sampled before transplant. The receptors shown here come from a human donor who was the organ donor for an intestinal transplant.

V and J are TRBV27 and TRBJ1-5; no clear D gene. The CDR3 runs 15 residues. Trimming removed 4 bases at V and 1 base at J, with 11 bases between. Per germline, CDR1 MNHEY and CDR2 SMNVEV (reference sequence). For the CDR3, the DNA is TGTGCCAGCAGTTCATCCACACAAAGCAATCAGCCCCAGCATTTT. Encoded protein: CASSSSTQSNQPQHF.

V is TRBV11-3 and J is TRBJ1-3, with D unclear. The CDR3 extends over 17 amino acids. Trimming stripped 2 bases from V and 4 bases from J, with 18 bases between. CDR1 and CDR2 from the germline V gene are SGHNT and YENEEA. CDR3 nucleotide sequence: TGTGCCAGCAGCTTAAGGGCCTTTTTCGGGTCCGGAAACACCATATATTTT. Residues: CASSLRAFFGSGNTIYF.

The V call is TRBV18, the J call TRBJ2-5; 8 nucleotides align to TRBD2. Germline CDR1 is KGHSH and CDR2 is LQKENI. The CDR3 consists of 16 residues. J lost 2 bases, V lost 0 bases, and 5 bases had no gene match. CDR3 sequence reads: CASSPPNGRAQETQYF. CDR3 bases: TGTGCCAGCTCACCACCGAACGGGAGGGCGCAAGAGACCCAGTACTTC. The full variable domain, with the rest looked up from reference TRBV18 and TRBJ2-5, is NAGVMQNPRHLVRRRGQEARLRCSPMKGHSHVYWYRQLPEEGLKFMVYLQKENIIDESGMPKERFSAEFPKEGPSILRIQQVVRGDSAAYFCASSPPNGRAQETQYFGPGTRLLVL.

This clone was counted only a few times. V gene TRBV9 combines with J gene TRBJ2-7; D possibly corresponds to TRBD1 (7 bases). With 0 bases removed from V and 3 bases from J, the gap between germline ends came to 10 bases. The germline CDR1 and CDR2 sequences are SGDLS and YYNGEE. The length of the CDR3 is 14 residues. The CDR3 region is CASSVGQGGYEQYF. The CDR3, as DNA: TGTGCCAGCAGCGTAGGCCAGGGGGGCTACGAGCAGTACTTC.

The chain has TRBV7-3 and TRBJ2-6; D is possibly TRBD2 (5 bases). Looked up from germline, CDR1 is SGHTA and CDR2 is FQGTGA. V lost 3 bases and J 1 base, leaving 7 bases between the germline ends. This CDR3 is 15 amino acids long. This chain's CDR3 is CASSFSGSGANVLTF. The CDR3 DNA follows: TGTGCCAGCAGCTTTTCGGGATCTGGGGCCAACGTCCTGACTTTC.

CDR3 DNA: TGCAGCGGAAAGGACAGGGAATACAATGAGCAGTTCTTC. Its protein product is CSGKDREYNEQFF. This rearrangement joins TRBV29-1 to TRBJ2-1; 8 bases are a match to TRBD1. This CDR3 has 13 amino acids. With V trimmed by 7 bases and J by 4 bases, 6 bases remained unmatched. CDR1 and CDR2 from the germline V gene are SQVTM and ANQGSEA.